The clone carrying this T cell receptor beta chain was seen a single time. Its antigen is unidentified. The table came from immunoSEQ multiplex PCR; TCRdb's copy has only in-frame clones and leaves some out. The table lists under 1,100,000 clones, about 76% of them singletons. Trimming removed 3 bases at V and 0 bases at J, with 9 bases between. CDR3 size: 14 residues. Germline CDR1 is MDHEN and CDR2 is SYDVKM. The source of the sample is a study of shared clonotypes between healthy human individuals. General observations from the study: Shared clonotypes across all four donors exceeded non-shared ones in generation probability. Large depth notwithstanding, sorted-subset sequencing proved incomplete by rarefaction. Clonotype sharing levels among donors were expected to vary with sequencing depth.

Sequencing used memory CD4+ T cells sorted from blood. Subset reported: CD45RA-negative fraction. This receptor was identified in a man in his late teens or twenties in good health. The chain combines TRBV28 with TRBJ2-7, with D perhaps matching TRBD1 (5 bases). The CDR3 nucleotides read TGTGCCAGCAGTTTCGGCGACAGCTCCTACGAGCAGTACTTC. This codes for CASSFGDSSYEQYF.